Presented here are 12 T cell receptor beta chains from one specimen sequenced in a study of technical replicates of blood from a handful of donors. Generated by immunoSEQ multiplex PCR, the TCRdb table keeps only in-frame clones and is missing some. Counted here are approximately 81,000 clones, 81% occurring once; the ten biggest clones make up 3% to 5%. The sequenced sample was PBMCs. The receptor set was obtained from a human donor in good health. Some clones in this sample may be carry-over from other donors' samples.

This clone was found once. The rearrangement uses TRBV20-1 and TRBJ1-1; D remains unclear. Germline CDR1 DFQATT, CDR2 SNEGSKA (reference sequence). V lost 4 bases and J lost 5, with 8 bases in between. This CDR3 is built from 11 residues. This CDR3 is CSATGLTEAFF. CDR3 sequence (DNA): TGCAGTGCTACAGGACTTACTGAAGCTTTCTTT.

This CDR3 reads CASSPGQTRTQYF. In DNA, the CDR3 is TGCGCCAGCAGCCCGGGACAGACTAGGACCCAGTACTTC. The chain has TRBV5-1 and TRBJ2-5, with D possibly matching TRBD1 (7 bases). Trimming shortened V by 4 bases and J by 7 bases, and 14 bases separated the two germline ends. Germline lookup yields CDR1 SGHRS and CDR2 YFSETQ. The CDR3 loop spans 13 amino acids. The whole variable domain, remainder taken from reference TRBV5-1 and TRBJ2-5, is KAGVTQTPRYLIKTRGQQVTLSCSPISGHRSVSWYQQTPGQGLQFLFEYFSETQRNKGNFPGRFSGRQFSNSRSEMNVSTLELGDSALYLCASSPGQTRTQYFGPGTRLLVL.

The chain is built from TRBV9 and TRBJ2-5, with D possibly matching TRBD2 (7 bases). Trimming cost V 0 bases and J 4 bases, with 16 bases left between them. The CDR3 consists of 16 residues. In germline, CDR1 is SGDLS, CDR2 YYNGEE. The CDR3 DNA reads as TGTGCCAGCAGCGTAGGGGAGGGGGGCCTCCCAGAGACCCAGTACTTC. This gives the protein CASSVGEGGLPETQYF. Full variable domain (rest looked up from reference TRBV9 and TRBJ2-5): DSGVTQTPKHLITATGQRVTLRCSPRSGDLSVYWYQQSLDQGLQFLIQYYNGEERAKGNILERFSAQQFPDLHSELNLSSLELGDSALYFCASSVGEGGLPETQYFGPGTRLLVL.

The chain is built from TRBV7-9 and TRBJ1-3, with 7 bases fitting TRBD1. Trimming at V came to 5 bases and at J to 2 bases, leaving 6 bases not matched to a gene. The CDR3 extends over 15 amino acids. Germline-derived CDR1 and CDR2 are SEHNR and FQNEAQ (reference sequence). CDR3 loop: CASSLGTVAGNTIYF. CDR3 DNA sequence: TGTGCCAGCAGCCTCGGGACAGTCGCTGGAAACACCATATATTTT.

The chain combines TRBV7-9 with TRBJ2-3, with D possibly TRBD2 on 5 matching bases. Trimming left V 10 bases short and J 0 bases short, with 14 bases between. Germline CDR1 and CDR2: SEHNR and FQNEAQ (reference sequence). The CDR3 contains 14 residues. CDR3 protein: CAIKGGFSTDTQYF. The CDR3 nucleotides read TGTGCCATCAAGGGCGGGTTTAGCACAGATACGCAGTATTTT.

The chain couples TRBV9 to TRBJ2-5; 7 nucleotides agree with TRBD1. V was clipped by 4 bases and J by 5 bases; unmatched bases: 11. The CDR3 has 15 amino acids. Germline V gene lookup returns CDR1 SGDLS and CDR2 YYNGEE. The DNA for the CDR3 is TGTGCCAGCAGCTCCGGACAGGCGAGAGCGGAGACCCAGTACTTC. It specifies CASSSGQARAETQYF.

The chain couples TRBV6-1 to TRBJ1-5; a possible D gene is TRBD1 (6 bases). CDR3 length equals 15 residues. V lost 6 bases and J lost 3, with 15 bases in between. Germline CDR1 reads MNHNS; CDR2 reads SASEGT. In nucleotides, the CDR3 is TGTGCCAGCAGGCGCGACAGGTTGGTCAATCAGCCCCAGCATTTT. Protein product: CASRRDRLVNQPQHF.

This clone has a handful of counts. This chain connects TRBV2 to TRBJ2-7; TRBD2 agrees at 7 bases. J gave up 3 bases and V 6 bases, and 11 bases lay outside the gene matches. Germline values: CDR1 SNHLY, CDR2 FYNNEI. The CDR3 sequence is 15 residues long. CDR3 DNA: TGTGCCAGCAGGGCTAGCGGACGACCCGACTACGAGCAGTACTTC. Residues: CASRASGRPDYEQYF. The full variable domain, rest sourced from reference TRBV2 and TRBJ2-7, is EPEVTQTPSHQVTQMGQEVILRCVPISNHLYFYWYRQILGQKVEFLVSFYNNEISEKSEIFDDQFSVERPDGSNFTLKIRSTKLEDSAMYFCASRASGRPDYEQYFGPGTRLTVT.

This clone was picked up one time. The J gene is TRBJ2-7, the V gene TRBV28; TRBD1 matches at 7 bases. V gave up 3 bases and J gave up 1 base; unmatched junction bases: 3. This CDR3 has 14 residues. The germline gives CDR1 MDHEN, CDR2 SYDVKM. In DNA, the CDR3 is TGTGCCAGCAGTTTCGGGGACAGATCCTACGAGCAGTACTTC. It specifies CASSFGDRSYEQYF.

The chain uses TRBV5-8 and TRBJ1-5; TRBD1 might be the D (6 bases). Germline values: CDR1 SGHTS, CDR2 YDEGEE. This CDR3 comprises 15 residues. V dropped 0 bases and J dropped 1 base, with 8 bases sitting between them. The CDR3 here is CASSLAGQSNQPQHF. In nucleotides, the CDR3 is TGTGCCAGCAGCTTGGCCGGACAGAGCAATCAGCCCCAGCATTTT.

This chain links TRBV29-1 with TRBJ2-7; 9 bases match TRBD2. CDR1 is SQVTM, CDR2 ANQGSEA, per germline. This CDR3 region has 15 residues. V dropped 1 base and J dropped 3; count of bases not matched to a gene: 7. CDR3 loop: CSVEGASGDLYEQYF. CDR3 bases: TGCAGCGTTGAAGGTGCTAGCGGGGACCTCTACGAGCAGTACTTC.

The rearrangement joins TRBV9 to TRBJ2-7; 9 bases align to TRBD1. CDR3 size: 15 residues. With V trimmed by 3 bases and J by 5 bases, 9 bases remained unmatched. Germline V lookup: CDR1 SGDLS, CDR2 YYNGEE. The CDR3 sequence: CASSEGQGKSNEQYF. CDR3 in DNA: TGTGCCAGCAGCGAGGGACAGGGAAAGTCAAACGAGCAGTACTTC. Complete variable domain (other parts from reference TRBV9 and TRBJ2-7): DSGVTQTPKHLITATGQRVTLRCSPRSGDLSVYWYQQSLDQGLQFLIQYYNGEERAKGNILERFSAQQFPDLHSELNLSSLELGDSALYFCASSEGQGKSNEQYFGPGTRLTVT.